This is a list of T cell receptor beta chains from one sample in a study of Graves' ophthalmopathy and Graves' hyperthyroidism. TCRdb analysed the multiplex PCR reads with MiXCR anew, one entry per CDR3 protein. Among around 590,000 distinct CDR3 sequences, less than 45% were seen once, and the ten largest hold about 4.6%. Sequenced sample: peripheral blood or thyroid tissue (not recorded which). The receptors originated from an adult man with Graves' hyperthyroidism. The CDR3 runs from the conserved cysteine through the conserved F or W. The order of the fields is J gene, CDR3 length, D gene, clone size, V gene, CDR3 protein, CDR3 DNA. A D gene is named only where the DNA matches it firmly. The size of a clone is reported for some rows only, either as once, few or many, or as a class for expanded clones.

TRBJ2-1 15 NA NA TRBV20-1 CSVGGDSRSYNEQFF TGCAGTGTAGGGGGGGACAGTCGGTCCTACAATGAGCAGTTCTTC
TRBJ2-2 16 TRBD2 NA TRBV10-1 CASSETSGVNTGELFF TGCGCCAGCAGTGAAACTAGCGGGGTCAACACCGGGGAGCTGTTTTTT
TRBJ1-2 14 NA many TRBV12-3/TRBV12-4 CASSMGGSNYGYTF TGTGCCAGCAGCATGGGGGGGTCCAACTATGGCTACACCTTC
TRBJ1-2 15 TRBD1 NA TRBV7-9 CASSPRGQGAAGYTF TGCGCCAGCAGCCCCAGGGGACAGGGGGCCGCTGGCTACACCTTC
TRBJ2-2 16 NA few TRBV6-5 CASSHAAGWGTGELFF TGTGCCAGCAGCCATGCGGCTGGATGGGGTACCGGGGAGCTGTTTTTT
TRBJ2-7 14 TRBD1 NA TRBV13 CASSPEQGDYEQYF TGTGCCAGCAGCCCAGAACAGGGGGACTACGAGCAGTACTTC
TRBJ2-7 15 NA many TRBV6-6 CASSLPQGYTYEQYF TGTGCCAGCAGTCTCCCCCAAGGTTACACCTACGAGCAGTACTTC
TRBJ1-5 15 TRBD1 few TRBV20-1 CSASMGQGSNQPQHF TGCAGTGCTAGTATGGGACAGGGGAGCAATCAGCCCCAGCATTTT
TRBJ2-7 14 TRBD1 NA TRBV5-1 CASSWTGKSYEQYF TGCGCCAGCAGTTGGACAGGGAAATCCTACGAGCAGTACTTC
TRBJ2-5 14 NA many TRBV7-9 CASSFALVQETQYF TGTGCCAGCAGCTTCGCGCTAGTCCAAGAGACCCAGTACTTC
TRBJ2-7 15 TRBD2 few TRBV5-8 CASSPRTSGNGEQYF TGTGCCAGCAGCCCCCGGACTAGCGGGAATGGCGAGCAGTACTTC
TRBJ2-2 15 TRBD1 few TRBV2 CASTGEGQGAGELFF TGTGCCAGCACCGGTGAGGGACAGGGGGCCGGGGAGCTGTTTTTT
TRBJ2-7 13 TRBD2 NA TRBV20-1 CSAHSGRFYEQYF TGCAGTGCTCATAGCGGGAGATTCTACGAGCAGTACTTC
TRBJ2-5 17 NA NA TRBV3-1 CASSQDPPYRGGETQYF TGTGCCAGCAGCCAAGATCCCCCCTACAGAGGGGGGGAGACCCAGTACTTC
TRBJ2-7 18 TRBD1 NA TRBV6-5 CASSYYAPGQGAAYEQYF TGTGCCAGCAGTTACTACGCCCCGGGACAGGGGGCGGCGTACGAGCAGTACTTC
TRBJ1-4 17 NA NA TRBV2 CASSVPRTAIANEKLFF TGTGCCAGCAGTGTCCCCCGCACAGCCATAGCTAATGAAAAACTGTTTTTT
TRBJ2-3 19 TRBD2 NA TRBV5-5 CASSPPPGREIYSTDTQYF TGTGCCAGCAGCCCGCCGCCGGGGAGGGAAATATACAGCACAGATACGCAGTATTTT
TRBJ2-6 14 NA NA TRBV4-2 CASSQDFGANVLTF TGTGCCAGCAGCCAAGATTTTGGGGCCAACGTCCTGACTTTC
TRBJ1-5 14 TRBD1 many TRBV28 CASIPGQAQMPQHF TGTGCCAGTATACCGGGACAGGCCCAAATGCCCCAGCATTTT
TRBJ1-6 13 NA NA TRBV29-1 CSVAGDVNSPLHF TGCAGCGTGGCGGGGGACGTTAATTCACCCCTCCACTTT
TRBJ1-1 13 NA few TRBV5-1 CASSLGSQGRAFF TGCGCCAGCAGCTTGGGGTCCCAGGGACGGGCTTTCTTT
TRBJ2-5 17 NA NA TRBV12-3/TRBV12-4 CASSPEAWGRSQETQYF TGTGCCAGCAGTCCTGAGGCGTGGGGAAGGTCGCAAGAGACCCAGTACTTC
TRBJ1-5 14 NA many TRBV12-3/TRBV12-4 CASSLAAGYQPQHF TGTGCCAGCAGTTTAGCGGCAGGGTATCAGCCCCAGCATTTT
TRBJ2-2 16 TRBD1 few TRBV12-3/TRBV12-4 CASSLSPKGAAGELFF TGTGCCAGCAGTTTAAGTCCCAAGGGGGCGGCCGGGGAGCTGTTTTTT
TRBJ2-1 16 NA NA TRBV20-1 CSARDGGRASYNEQFF TGCAGTGCTAGAGATGGGGGTCGGGCCTCCTACAATGAGCAGTTCTTC
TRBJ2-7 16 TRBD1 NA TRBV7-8 CASSSVGGQGPYEQYF TGTGCCAGCAGCTCGGTTGGGGGACAGGGACCCTACGAGCAGTACTTC
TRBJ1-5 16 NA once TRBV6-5 CASSEGSQGWNQPQHF TGTGCCAGCAGTGAAGGATCGCAGGGATGGAATCAGCCCCAGCATTTT
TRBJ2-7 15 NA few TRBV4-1 CASSQVGGVSYEQYF TGCGCCAGCAGCCAAGTCGGTGGGGTCTCCTACGAGCAGTACTTC
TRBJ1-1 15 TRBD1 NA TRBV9 CASSVRDSQDTEAFF TGTGCCAGCTCAGTTAGGGACAGTCAAGACACTGAAGCTTTCTTT
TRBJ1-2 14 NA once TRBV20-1 CSAKRGADLYGYTF TGCAGTGCTAAACGGGGTGCCGACCTCTATGGCTACACCTTC
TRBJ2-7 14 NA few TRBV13 CASSFGDISYEQYF TGTGCCAGCAGCTTCGGAGACATTTCCTACGAGCAGTACTTC
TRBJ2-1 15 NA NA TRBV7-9 CASSLAADPYNEQFF TGTGCCAGCAGCTTAGCAGCGGATCCCTACAATGAGCAGTTCTTC
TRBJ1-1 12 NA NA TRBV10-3 CAIRTGNTEAFF TGTGCCATCAGAACAGGGAACACTGAAGCTTTCTTT
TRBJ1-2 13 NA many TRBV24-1 CATSASGSGGYTF TGTGCCACCAGTGCTTCCGGGTCTGGGGGCTACACCTTC
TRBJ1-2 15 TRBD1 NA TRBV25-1 CASSVTGATNYGYTF TGTGCCAGCAGCGTAACAGGGGCAACTAACTATGGCTACACCTTC
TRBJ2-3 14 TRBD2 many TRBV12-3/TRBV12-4 CASSPRGGRDTQYF TGTGCCAGCAGCCCCCGCGGGGGGAGGGATACGCAGTATTTT
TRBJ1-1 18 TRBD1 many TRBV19 CASSRVYRDSNLGTEAFF TGTGCCAGTAGTCGCGTGTACCGGGACAGCAATTTGGGCACTGAAGCTTTCTTT
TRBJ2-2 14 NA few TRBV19 CASSIGSATGELFF TGTGCCAGTAGTATAGGTTCTGCCACCGGGGAGCTGTTTTTT
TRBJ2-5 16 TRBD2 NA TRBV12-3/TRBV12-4 CASSLIAGGYQETQYF TGTGCCAGCAGTCTCATAGCGGGGGGGTACCAAGAGACCCAGTACTTC
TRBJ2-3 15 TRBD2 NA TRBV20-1 CSASASGGAVDTQYF TGCAGTGCTAGCGCTAGCGGGGGGGCCGTAGATACGCAGTATTTT
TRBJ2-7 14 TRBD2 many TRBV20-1 CSADAGTSPYEQYF TGCAGTGCTGATGCCGGGACTAGCCCCTACGAGCAGTACTTC
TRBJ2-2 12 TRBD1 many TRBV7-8 CASSFGQGEAFF TGTGCCAGCAGCTTTGGACAGGGGGAGGCGTTTTTT
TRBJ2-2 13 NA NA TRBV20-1 CSARVPGQGELFF TGCAGTGCTAGAGTTCCGGGACAAGGGGAGCTGTTTTTT
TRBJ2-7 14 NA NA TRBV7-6 CASSIGGAFDEQYF TGTGCCAGCAGCATTGGCGGGGCTTTCGACGAGCAGTACTTC
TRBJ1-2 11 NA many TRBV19 CASSRSTGYTF TGTGCCAGTAGTCGATCCACTGGCTACACCTTC
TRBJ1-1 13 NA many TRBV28 CASSSQSHTEAFF TGTGCCAGCAGTTCCCAAAGTCACACTGAAGCTTTCTTT
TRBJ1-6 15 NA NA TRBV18 CASSPIGSYNSPLHF TGTGCCAGCTCACCAATAGGCTCCTATAATTCACCCCTCCACTTT
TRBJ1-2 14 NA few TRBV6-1 CASSFNRDLYGYTF TGTGCCAGCAGTTTCAACAGGGACCTCTATGGCTACACCTTC
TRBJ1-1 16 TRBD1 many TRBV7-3 CASSLGTGGSWTEAFF TGTGCCAGCAGCCTAGGGACAGGGGGCTCCTGGACTGAAGCTTTCTTT
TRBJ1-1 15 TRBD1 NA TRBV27 CASTDGTGVITEAFF TGTGCCAGCACCGATGGGACAGGGGTTATCACTGAAGCTTTCTTT
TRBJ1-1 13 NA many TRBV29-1 CSVVGGLNTEAFF TGCAGCGTTGTTGGGGGATTGAACACTGAAGCTTTCTTT
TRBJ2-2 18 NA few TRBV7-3 CASSLIPPGAGNTGELFF TGTGCCAGCAGCTTAATTCCCCCAGGGGCGGGGAACACCGGGGAGCTGTTTTTT
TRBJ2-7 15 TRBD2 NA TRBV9 CASSVATSGRGEQYF TGTGCCAGCAGCGTAGCTACCAGCGGGAGGGGAGAGCAGTACTTC